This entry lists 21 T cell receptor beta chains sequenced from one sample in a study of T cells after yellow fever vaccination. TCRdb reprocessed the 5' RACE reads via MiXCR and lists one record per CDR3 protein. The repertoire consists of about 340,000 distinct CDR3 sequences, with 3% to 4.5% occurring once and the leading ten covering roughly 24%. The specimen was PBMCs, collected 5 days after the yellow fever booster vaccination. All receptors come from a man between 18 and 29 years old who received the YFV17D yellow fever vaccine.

CDR3 DNA sequence: TGTGCCAGCAGCTTAGCTAAGATGGTCACAGATACGCAGTATTTT. The encoded protein is CASSLAKMVTDTQYF. The V call is TRBV7-9, the J call TRBJ2-3; no definite D call. Germline loops: CDR1 SEHNR, CDR2 FQNEAQ (reference sequence). The length of the CDR3 is 15 residues. Trimming took off 0 bases at V and 2 bases at J, with 9 bases between the two ends. Variable domain in full (rest from reference TRBV7-9 and TRBJ2-3): DTGVSQNPRHKITKRGQNVTFRCDPISEHNRLYWYRQTLGQGPEFLTYFQNEAQLEKSRLLSDRFSAERPKGSFSTLEIQRTEQGDSAMYLCASSLAKMVTDTQYFGPGTRLTVL.

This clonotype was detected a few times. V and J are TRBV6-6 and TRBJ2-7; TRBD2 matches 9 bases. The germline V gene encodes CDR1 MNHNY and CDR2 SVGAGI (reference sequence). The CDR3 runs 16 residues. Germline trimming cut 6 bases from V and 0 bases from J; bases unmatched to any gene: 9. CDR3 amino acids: CASRRVASGNSYEQYF. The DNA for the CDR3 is TGTGCCAGCAGAAGGGTGGCTAGCGGGAACTCCTACGAGCAGTACTTC.

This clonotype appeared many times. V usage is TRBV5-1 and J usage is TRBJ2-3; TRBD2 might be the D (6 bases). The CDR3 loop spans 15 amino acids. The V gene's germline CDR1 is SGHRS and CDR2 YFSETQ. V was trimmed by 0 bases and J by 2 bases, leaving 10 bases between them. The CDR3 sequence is CASSLGGAPTDTQYF. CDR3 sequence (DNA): TGCGCCAGCAGCTTGGGCGGGGCCCCCACAGATACGCAGTATTTT.

The CDR3 DNA reads TGTGCCACCCAGCGAGGTGGGTCGTTCAGGAACAATCAGCCCCAGCATTTT. As protein: CATQRGGSFRNNQPQHF. The chain links TRBV10-3 to TRBJ1-5; no clear D. V shed 10 bases and J shed 3 bases, with 25 bases lying between them. Germline V lookup: CDR1 ENHRY, CDR2 SYGVKD. The CDR3 covers 17 residues.

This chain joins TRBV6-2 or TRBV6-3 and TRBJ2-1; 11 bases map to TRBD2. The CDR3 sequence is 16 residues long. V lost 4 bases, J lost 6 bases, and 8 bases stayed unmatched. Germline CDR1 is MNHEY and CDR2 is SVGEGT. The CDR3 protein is CASSSTSGGLGNEQFF. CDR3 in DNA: TGTGCCAGCAGTTCAACTAGCGGGGGTTTAGGCAATGAGCAGTTCTTC.

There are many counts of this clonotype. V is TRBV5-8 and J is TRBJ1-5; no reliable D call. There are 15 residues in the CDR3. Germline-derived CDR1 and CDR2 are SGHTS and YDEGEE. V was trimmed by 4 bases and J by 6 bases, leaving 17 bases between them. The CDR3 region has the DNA TGTGCCAGCAGCCAGCGTATTTGGGGAGTTCAGCCCCAGCATTTT. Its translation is CASSQRIWGVQPQHF.

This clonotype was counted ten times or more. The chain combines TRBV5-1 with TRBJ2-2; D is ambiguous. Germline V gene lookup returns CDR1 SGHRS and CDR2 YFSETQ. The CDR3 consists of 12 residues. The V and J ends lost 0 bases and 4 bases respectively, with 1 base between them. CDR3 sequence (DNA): TGCGCCAGCAGCTTGGCCACCGGGGAGCTGTTTTTT. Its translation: CASSLATGELFF. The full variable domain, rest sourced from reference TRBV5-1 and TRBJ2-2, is KAGVTQTPRYLIKTRGQQVTLSCSPISGHRSVSWYQQTPGQGLQFLFEYFSETQRNKGNFPGRFSGRQFSNSRSEMNVSTLELGDSALYLCASSLATGELFFGEGSRLTVL.

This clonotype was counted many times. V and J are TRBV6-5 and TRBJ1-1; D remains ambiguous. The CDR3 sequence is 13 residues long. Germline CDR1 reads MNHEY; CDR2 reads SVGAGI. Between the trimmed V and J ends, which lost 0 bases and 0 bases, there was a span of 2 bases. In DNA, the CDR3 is TGTGCCAGCAGTTACTCGGTGAACACTGAAGCTTTCTTT. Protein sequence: CASSYSVNTEAFF.

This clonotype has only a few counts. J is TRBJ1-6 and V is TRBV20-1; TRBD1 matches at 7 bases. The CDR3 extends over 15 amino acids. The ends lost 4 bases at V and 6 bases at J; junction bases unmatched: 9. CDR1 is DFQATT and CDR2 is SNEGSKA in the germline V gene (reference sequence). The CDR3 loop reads CSAIFSTGINSPLHF. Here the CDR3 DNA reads TGCAGTGCTATTTTCTCGACAGGGATTAATTCACCCCTCCACTTT.

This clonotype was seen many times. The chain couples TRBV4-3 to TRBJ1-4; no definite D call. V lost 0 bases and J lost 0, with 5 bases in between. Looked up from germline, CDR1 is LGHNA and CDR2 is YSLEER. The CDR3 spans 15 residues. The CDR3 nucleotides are TGCGCCAGCAGCCAAGAGGAGACAACTAATGAAAAACTGTTTTTT. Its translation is CASSQEETTNEKLFF.

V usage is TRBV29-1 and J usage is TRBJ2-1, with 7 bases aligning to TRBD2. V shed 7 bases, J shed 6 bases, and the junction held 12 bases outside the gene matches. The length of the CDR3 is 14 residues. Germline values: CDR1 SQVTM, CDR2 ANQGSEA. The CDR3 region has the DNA TGCAGCGCCTACTACTTGGGGGGGGGCAATGAGCAGTTCTTC. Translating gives CSAYYLGGGNEQFF.

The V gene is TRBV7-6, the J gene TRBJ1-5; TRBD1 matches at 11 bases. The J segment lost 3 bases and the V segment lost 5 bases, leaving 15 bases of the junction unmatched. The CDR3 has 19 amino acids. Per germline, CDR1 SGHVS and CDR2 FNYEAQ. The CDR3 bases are TGTGCCAGCAGCCTAAACCTCCGGGACAGGGGGGGGATCAATCAGCCCCAGCATTTT. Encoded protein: CASSLNLRDRGGINQPQHF.

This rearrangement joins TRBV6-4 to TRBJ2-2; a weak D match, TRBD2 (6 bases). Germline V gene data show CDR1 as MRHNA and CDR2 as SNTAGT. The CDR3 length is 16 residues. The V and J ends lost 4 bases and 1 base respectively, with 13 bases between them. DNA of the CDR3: TGTGCCAGCAGTGTTCACGGGGGAGTGAACACCGGGGAGCTGTTTTTT. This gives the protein CASSVHGGVNTGELFF.

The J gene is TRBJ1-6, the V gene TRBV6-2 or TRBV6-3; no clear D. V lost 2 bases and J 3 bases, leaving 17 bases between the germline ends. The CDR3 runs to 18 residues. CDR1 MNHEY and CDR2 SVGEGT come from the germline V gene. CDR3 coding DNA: TGTGCCAGCAGTTACGTAAGAGGAGGCAATCTCTATAATTCACCCCTCCACTTT. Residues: CASSYVRGGNLYNSPLHF.

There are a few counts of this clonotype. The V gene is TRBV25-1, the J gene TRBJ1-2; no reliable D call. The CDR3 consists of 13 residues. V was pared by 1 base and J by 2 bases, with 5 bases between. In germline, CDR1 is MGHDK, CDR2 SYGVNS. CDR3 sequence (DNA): TGTGCCAGCAGTGAATTCGGCAACTATGGCTACACCTTC. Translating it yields CASSEFGNYGYTF.

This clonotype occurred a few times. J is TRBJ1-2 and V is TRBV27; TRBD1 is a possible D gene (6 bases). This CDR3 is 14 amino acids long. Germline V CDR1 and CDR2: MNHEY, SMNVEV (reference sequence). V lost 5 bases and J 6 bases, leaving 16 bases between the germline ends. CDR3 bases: TGTGCCAGCAGTGCTTTAGGGGGGGCTCATGGCTACACCTTC. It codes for CASSALGGAHGYTF.

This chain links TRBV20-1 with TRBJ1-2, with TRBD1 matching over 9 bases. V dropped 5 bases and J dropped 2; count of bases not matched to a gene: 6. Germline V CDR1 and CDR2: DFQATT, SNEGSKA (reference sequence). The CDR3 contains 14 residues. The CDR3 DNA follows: TGCAGTGCTGTACACAGGGGGCAAAACTATGGCTACACCTTC. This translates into CSAVHRGQNYGYTF.

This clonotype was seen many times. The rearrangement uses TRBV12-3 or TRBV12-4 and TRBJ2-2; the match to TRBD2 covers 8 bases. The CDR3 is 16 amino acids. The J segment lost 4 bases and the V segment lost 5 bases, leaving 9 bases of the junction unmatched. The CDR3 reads CASSPHGRGGTGELFF. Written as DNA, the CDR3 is TGTGCCAGCAGTCCCCACGGCCGGGGGGGCACCGGGGAGCTGTTTTTT.

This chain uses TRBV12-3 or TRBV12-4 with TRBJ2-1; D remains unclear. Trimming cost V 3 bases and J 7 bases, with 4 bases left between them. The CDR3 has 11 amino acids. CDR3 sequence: CASSFANEQFF. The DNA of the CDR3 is TGTGCCAGCAGTTTCGCGAATGAGCAGTTCTTC.

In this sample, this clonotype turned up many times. The CDR3 DNA sequence: TGTGCCACCAGTGAGCCGGCGGGTGAGCAGTTCTTC. Its protein is CATSEPAGEQFF. The V gene is TRBV24-1, the J gene TRBJ2-1, with a tentative D call TRBD2 (5 bases). This CDR3 comprises 12 residues. Germline V gives CDR1 KGHDR, CDR2 SFDVKD. V lost 4 bases and J 9 bases, leaving 9 bases between the germline ends.

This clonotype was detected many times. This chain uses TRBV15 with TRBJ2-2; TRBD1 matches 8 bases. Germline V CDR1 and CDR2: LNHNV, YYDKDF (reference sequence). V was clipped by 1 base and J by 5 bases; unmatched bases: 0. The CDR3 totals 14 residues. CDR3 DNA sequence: TGTGCCACCAGCAGAGGACAGGGGACCGGGGAGCTGTTTTTT. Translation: CATSRGQGTGELFF.